This note documents a single T cell receptor (beta chain) sequence. Method: immunoSEQ multiplex PCR; TCRdb's copy keeps in-frame clones and lacks some. This table holds roughly 310,000 clones, approximately 91% found once. This specimen comes from a study of cytomegalovirus exposure and HLA in healthy donors. V was cut by 6 bases and J by 0 bases, with 9 bases left in between. Germline V CDR1 and CDR2: SNHLY, FYNNEI. The CDR3 is 14 amino acids. The chain has TRBV2 and TRBJ2-1, with unresolved D. The receptor's source is a man aged 30-40 years in good health and CMV-seronegative. The specimen was PBMCs. The CDR3 loop is CASRAWSSYNEQFF. The CDR3, as DNA: TGTGCCAGCAGAGCTTGGAGCTCCTACAATGAGCAGTTCTTC.